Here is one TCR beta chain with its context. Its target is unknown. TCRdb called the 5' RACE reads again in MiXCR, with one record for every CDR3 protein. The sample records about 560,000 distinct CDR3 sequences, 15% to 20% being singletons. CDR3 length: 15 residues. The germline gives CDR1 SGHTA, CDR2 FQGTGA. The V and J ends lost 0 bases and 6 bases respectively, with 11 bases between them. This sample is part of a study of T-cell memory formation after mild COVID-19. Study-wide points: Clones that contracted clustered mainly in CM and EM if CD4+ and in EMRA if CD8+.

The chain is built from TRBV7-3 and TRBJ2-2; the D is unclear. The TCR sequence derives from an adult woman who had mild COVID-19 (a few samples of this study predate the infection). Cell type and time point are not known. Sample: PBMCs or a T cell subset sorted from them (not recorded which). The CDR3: CASSLTAGKAGELFF. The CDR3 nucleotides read TGTGCCAGCAGCTTAACCGCCGGAAAGGCCGGGGAGCTGTTTTTT.